The 14 T cell receptor beta chains below come from one sample, sequenced in a study of vaccination effects on CD4 cells after COVID-19. Libraries were prepared by immunoSEQ multiplex PCR; TCRdb keeps only in-frame clonotypes and omits some of them. The data show tens of thousands of clones, 65% to 85% seen once. Ahead of sequencing, the ViraFEST assay grew antigen-specific CD4+ T cells using viral peptide pools. The authors isolated CD4+ T cells after 9 to 10 days of culture. The infection with SARS-CoV-2 (confirmed by PCR) occurred in this person between March and December 2020. Their antigens are not known. This sample comprised CD4+ T cells from PBMCs cultured with HIV peptides, obtained before COVID-19 vaccination. Subset meaning: HIV-1 Nef peptide pool negative control/reference culture. Source of these receptors: a human donor who had a prior SARS-CoV-2 infection.

The chain couples TRBV4-2 to TRBJ2-5; D remains unclear. Germline values: CDR1 LGHNA, CDR2 YNFKEQ. Trimming took off 0 bases at V and 9 bases at J, with 17 bases between the two ends. The CDR3 has 15 amino acids. The CDR3 DNA reads TGTGCCAGCAGCCAAGATCTTGATAGCTATTCGGCCCAGTACTTC. Its protein product is CASSQDLDSYSAQYF.

This clone was seen only a few times. This chain links TRBV6-1 with TRBJ2-7; 9 positions agree with TRBD2. Germline trimming cut 2 bases from V and 3 bases from J; bases unmatched to any gene: 20. Germline lookup yields CDR1 MNHNS and CDR2 SASEGT. This CDR3 is 20 amino acids long. For the CDR3, the DNA is TGTGCCAGCAGTGAATTGTCCGGAGCGGGGGGACGACACCCTATCTACGAGCAGTACTTC. Amino acid sequence: CASSELSGAGGRHPIYEQYF.

V and J are TRBV9 and TRBJ2-1, with D unresolved. V was clipped by 3 bases and J by 6 bases, with 19 bases between them. Germline V CDR1 and CDR2: SGDLS, YYNGEE. The CDR3 sequence is 16 residues long. The CDR3: CASSAQGPLSSNEQFF. CDR3 in DNA: TGTGCCAGCAGCGCCCAAGGGCCGCTGAGTAGCAATGAGCAGTTCTTC.

The rearrangement links TRBV5-4 to TRBJ2-2; D is undetermined. Trimming removed 1 base at V and 0 bases at J, with 10 bases between. This CDR3 contains 16 residues. CDR1 and CDR2 from the germline V gene are SGHNT and YYREEE (reference sequence). In DNA, the CDR3 is TGTGCCAGCAGCTTGCAAGCCTCCTCGAACACCGGGGAGCTGTTTTTT. Protein product: CASSLQASSNTGELFF. The whole variable domain, remainder taken from reference TRBV5-4 and TRBJ2-2, is ETGVTQSPTHLIKTRGQQVTLRCSSQSGHNTVSWYQQALGQGPQFIFQYYREEENGRGNFPPRFSGLQFPNYSSELNVNALELDDSALYLCASSLQASSNTGELFFGEGSRLTVL.

The rearrangement links TRBV5-1 to TRBJ2-1; no definite D call. Per the germline V gene, CDR1 is SGHRS and CDR2 is YFSETQ. The V and J ends lost 2 bases and 5 bases respectively, with 11 bases between them. This CDR3 has 14 amino acids. The CDR3 loop is CASSLDTGNNEQFF. CDR3 DNA: TGCGCCAGCAGCTTAGACACGGGCAACAATGAGCAGTTCTTC. The whole variable domain, filled in from reference TRBV5-1 and TRBJ2-1, reads KAGVTQTPRYLIKTRGQQVTLSCSPISGHRSVSWYQQTPGQGLQFLFEYFSETQRNKGNFPGRFSGRQFSNSRSEMNVSTLELGDSALYLCASSLDTGNNEQFFGPGTRLTVL.

The V and J genes are TRBV2 and TRBJ1-4, with D uncertain. The V end was cut by 7 bases, the J end by 11 bases, with 17 bases between. This CDR3 contains 13 residues. Germline CDR1 SNHLY, CDR2 FYNNEI. The CDR3 loop reads CASTGYARWKLFF. CDR3 sequence (DNA): TGTGCCAGCACCGGGTACGCTAGGTGGAAACTGTTTTTT. Combining the CDR3 with reference TRBV2 and TRBJ1-4 gives the whole variable domain EPEVTQTPSHQVTQMGQEVILRCVPISNHLYFYWYRQILGQKVEFLVSFYNNEISEKSEIFDDQFSVERPDGSNFTLKIRSTKLEDSAMYFCASTGYARWKLFFGSGTQLSVL.

The chain joins TRBV3-1 (or the pseudogene TRBV3-2) to TRBJ2-5, with a tentative D call TRBD2 (6 bases). The CDR3 sequence is 13 residues long. Looked up from germline, CDR1 is LGHDT and CDR2 is YNNKEL (reference sequence). Between the trimmed V and J ends, which lost 3 bases and 7 bases, there was a span of 12 bases. The CDR3 nucleotides are TGTGCCAGCAGCCAGCGGGGTCGCGGGACCCAGTACTTC. It yields the protein CASSQRGRGTQYF.

The chain couples TRBV2 to TRBJ2-5; D remains unclear. This CDR3 has 15 residues. Germline loops: CDR1 SNHLY, CDR2 FYNNEI. The germline V and J ends were trimmed by 3 bases and 5 bases, with 16 bases remaining between them. The chain's CDR3 is CASSEGSANLETQYF. The CDR3 DNA follows: TGTGCCAGCAGTGAGGGATCGGCCAACCTGGAGACCCAGTACTTC.

In its sample, this clone was seen a few times. CDR3: CASSTDRGDTQYF. The DNA of the CDR3 is TGTGCCAGCAGTACAGACAGGGGGGATACGCAGTATTTT. The chain couples TRBV6-5 to TRBJ2-3; 9 bases are a match to TRBD1. The CDR3 is 13 residues long. Germline CDR1 and CDR2: MNHEY and SVGAGI. The junction had 3 bases not matched to a gene; V was cut back by 5 bases and J by 6 bases.

The V and J genes are TRBV5-1 and TRBJ2-7; D perhaps matches TRBD2 (5 bases). Germline values: CDR1 SGHRS, CDR2 YFSETQ. The V end was cut by 4 bases, the J end by 0 bases, with 14 bases between. This CDR3 spans 15 amino acids. As DNA, the CDR3 is TGCGCCAGCAGCCCCACCGGACTGCGCTCCTACGAGCAGTACTTC. Protein: CASSPTGLRSYEQYF.

The V gene is TRBV7-9, the J gene TRBJ2-5; 12 nucleotides agree with TRBD2. CDR3 size: 18 residues. V shed 1 base and J 1 base; nucleotides not matched to a gene: 7. Germline CDR1 is SEHNR and CDR2 is FQNEAQ (reference sequence). The CDR3 DNA follows: TGTGCCAGCAGCTTAGGGGGACTAGCGGGTTTGTCCCAAGAGACCCAGTACTTC. It encodes CASSLGGLAGLSQETQYF. Full variable domain (outside the CDR3, taken from reference TRBV7-9 and TRBJ2-5): DTGVSQNPRHKITKRGQNVTFRCDPISEHNRLYWYRQTLGQGPEFLTYFQNEAQLEKSRLLSDRFSAERPKGSFSTLEIQRTEQGDSAMYLCASSLGGLAGLSQETQYFGPGTRLLVL.

This clone was seen a few times. This sequence joins TRBV15 and TRBJ2-7; D is unclear. V was trimmed by 5 bases and J by 4 bases, leaving 27 bases between them. The germline CDR1 and CDR2 sequences are LNHNV and YYDKDF (reference sequence). The length of the CDR3 is 18 residues. This CDR3 is CATSETGTFGVPIYEQYF. The CDR3 region has the DNA TGTGCCACCAGCGAGACCGGAACGTTTGGCGTACCGATATACGAGCAGTACTTC.

This clone is a singleton in its sample. The chain is built from TRBV27 and TRBJ1-2; 7 positions match TRBD1. The V gene end was trimmed by 6 bases and the J gene end by 1 base; junction bases not matched to a gene: 11. The CDR3 extends over 16 amino acids. Germline loops: CDR1 MNHEY, CDR2 SMNVEV (reference sequence). The CDR3 DNA follows: TGTGCCAGCAGAGTTGGGATTGACAGGGTTAACTATGGCTACACCTTC. Amino acid sequence: CASRVGIDRVNYGYTF.

Concerning this clone: One end of the junction varies from germline; a read error may be responsible. The V call is TRBV7-7, the J call TRBJ2-7; D uncertain. Germline V lookup: CDR1 SSHAT, CDR2 FNYEAQ (reference sequence). The CDR3 is 15 residues long. CDR3 nucleotides: TGTGCTAGCAGCTTAGCAAAAGGCAGAGCCTACGAGCAGTACTTC. This translates into CASSLAKGRAYEQYF.